The following is a T cell receptor (beta chain) sequence with its context. The antigen remains undetermined. In germline, CDR1 is SGHTA, CDR2 FQGTGA. Between the trimmed V and J ends, which lost 5 bases and 6 bases, there was a span of 8 bases. This CDR3 has 11 residues. This record belongs to a study of shared clonotypes between healthy human individuals. Broader study findings: Researchers found naive subsets generally carried larger estimated richness than memory subsets. Sharing of clonotypes among donors was expected to vary with sequencing depth. The study drew on few donors, limiting represented genetic and exposure-history diversity.

Sequencing used immunoSEQ multiplex PCR; TCRdb keeps in-frame clones, though not all of them. The sample yields hundreds of thousands of clones, just over 95% seen once. Positively selected for CCR7, the CD45RO-negative cells used as naive CD8 cells excluded terminally differentiated effector memory CD45RA+ cells. The genes are TRBV7-3 and TRBJ2-7; perhaps TRBD1 as D (6 bases). Source material: naive CD8+ T cells sorted from blood. The origin of this receptor is a man aged 30 to 45 in good health. The CDR3 region is CASSQGGEQYF. Here the CDR3 DNA reads TGTGCCAGCAGCCAAGGGGGCGAGCAGTACTTC. Drawing the rest from reference TRBV7-3 and TRBJ2-7, the complete variable domain is GAGVSQTPSNKVTEKGKYVELRCDPISGHTALYWYRQSLGQGPEFLIYFQGTGAADDSGLPNDRFFAVRPEGSVSTLKIQRTERGDSAVYLCASSQGGEQYFGPGTRLTVT.